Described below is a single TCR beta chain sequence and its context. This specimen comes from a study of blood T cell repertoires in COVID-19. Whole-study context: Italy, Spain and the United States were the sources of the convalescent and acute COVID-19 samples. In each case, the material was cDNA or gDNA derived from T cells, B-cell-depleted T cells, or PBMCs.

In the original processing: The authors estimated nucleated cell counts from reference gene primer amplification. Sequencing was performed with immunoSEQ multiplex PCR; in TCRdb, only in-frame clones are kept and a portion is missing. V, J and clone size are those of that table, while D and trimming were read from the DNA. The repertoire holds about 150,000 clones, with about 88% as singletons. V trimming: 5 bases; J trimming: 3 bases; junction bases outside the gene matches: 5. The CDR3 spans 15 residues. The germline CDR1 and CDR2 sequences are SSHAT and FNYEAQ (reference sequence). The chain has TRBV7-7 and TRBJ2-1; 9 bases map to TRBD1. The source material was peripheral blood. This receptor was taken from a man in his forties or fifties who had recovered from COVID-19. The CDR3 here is CASSPGTGHYNEQFF. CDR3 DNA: TGTGCCAGCAGCCCGGGGACAGGGCACTACAATGAGCAGTTCTTC.